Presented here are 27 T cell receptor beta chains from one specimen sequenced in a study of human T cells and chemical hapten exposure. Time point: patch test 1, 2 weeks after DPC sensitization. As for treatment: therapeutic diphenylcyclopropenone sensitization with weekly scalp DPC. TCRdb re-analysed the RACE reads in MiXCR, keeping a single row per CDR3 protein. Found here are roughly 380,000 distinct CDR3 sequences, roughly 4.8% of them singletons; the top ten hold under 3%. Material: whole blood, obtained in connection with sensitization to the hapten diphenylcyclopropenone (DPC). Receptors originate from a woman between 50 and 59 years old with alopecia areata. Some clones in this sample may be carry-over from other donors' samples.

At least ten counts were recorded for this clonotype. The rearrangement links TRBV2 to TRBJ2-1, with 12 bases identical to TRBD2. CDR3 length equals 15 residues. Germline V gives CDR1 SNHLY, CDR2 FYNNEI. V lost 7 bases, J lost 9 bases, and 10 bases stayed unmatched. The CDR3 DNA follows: TGTGCCAGCAATCTCGAGACTAGCGGGGGTGTTGAGCAGTTCTTC. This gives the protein CASNLETSGGVEQFF.

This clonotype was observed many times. The CDR3 nucleotides are TGCGCCAGCAGCCAAGGGGTATACAGGGAGGCGGCCCAGTACTTC. Translating it yields CASSQGVYREAAQYF. The gene calls are TRBV4-3 and TRBJ2-5; D possibly matches TRBD1 or TRBD2 (6 bases each). V was pared by 1 base and J by 9 bases, with 18 bases between. Germline CDR1 LGHNA, CDR2 YSLEER. This CDR3 is built from 15 residues.

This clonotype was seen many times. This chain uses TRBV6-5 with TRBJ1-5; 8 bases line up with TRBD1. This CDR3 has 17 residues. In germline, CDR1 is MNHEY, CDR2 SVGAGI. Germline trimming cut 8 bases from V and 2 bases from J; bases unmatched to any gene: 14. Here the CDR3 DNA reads TGTGCCAGCTCGCTTGGGGGGTCGACAGGGGGCAATCAGCCCCAGCATTTT. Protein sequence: CASSLGGSTGGNQPQHF.

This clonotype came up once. Here the CDR3 reads CSVETGQGYGYTF. CDR3 in DNA: TGCAGCGTTGAAACTGGACAGGGCTATGGCTACACCTTC. The rearrangement joins TRBV29-1 to TRBJ1-2; 8 bases align to TRBD1. Per the germline V gene, CDR1 is SQVTM and CDR2 is ANQGSEA. V lost 2 bases, J lost 4 bases, and 3 bases stayed unmatched. CDR3 size: 13 residues.

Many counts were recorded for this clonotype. CDR3 amino acids: CSAPGQGFGQYF. CDR3 bases: TGCAGTGCACCGGGACAGGGCTTTGGGCAGTACTTC. The chain links TRBV20-1 to TRBJ2-7, with 9 bases identical to TRBD1. The V segment lost 6 bases and the J segment 9 bases; nucleotides outside the gene matches: 9. Germline V gene data show CDR1 as DFQATT and CDR2 as SNEGSKA (reference sequence). The CDR3 loop spans 12 amino acids.

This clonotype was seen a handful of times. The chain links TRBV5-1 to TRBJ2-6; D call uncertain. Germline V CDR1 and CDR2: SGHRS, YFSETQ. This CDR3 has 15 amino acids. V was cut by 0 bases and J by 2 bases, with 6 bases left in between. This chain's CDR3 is CASSLAVTGANVLTF. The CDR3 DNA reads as TGCGCCAGCAGCTTGGCAGTAACTGGGGCCAACGTCCTGACTTTC.

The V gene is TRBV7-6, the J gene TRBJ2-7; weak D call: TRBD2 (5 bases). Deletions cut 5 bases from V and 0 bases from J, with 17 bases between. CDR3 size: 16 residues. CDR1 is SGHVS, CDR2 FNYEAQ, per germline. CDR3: CASSPFDVASSYEQYF. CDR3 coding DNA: TGTGCCAGCAGCCCGTTCGACGTAGCGAGCTCCTACGAGCAGTACTTC.

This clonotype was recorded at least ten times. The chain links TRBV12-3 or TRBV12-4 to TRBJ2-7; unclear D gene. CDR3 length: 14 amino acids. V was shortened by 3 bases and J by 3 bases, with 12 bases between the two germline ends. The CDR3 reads CASSLQSLVYEQYF. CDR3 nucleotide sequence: TGTGCCAGCAGTTTGCAGTCCCTGGTCTACGAGCAGTACTTC.

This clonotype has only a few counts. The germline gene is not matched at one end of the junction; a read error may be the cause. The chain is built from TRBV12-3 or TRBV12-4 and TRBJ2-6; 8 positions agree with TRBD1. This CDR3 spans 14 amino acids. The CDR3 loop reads CASTGLDRANVLTF. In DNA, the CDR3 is TGTGCCAGCACCGGACTGGACAGGGCGAACGTCCTGACTTTC.

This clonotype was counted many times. CDR3: CASSLVPGPRGPQHF. CDR3 sequence (DNA): TGCGCCAGCAGCTTGGTTCCGGGTCCCCGAGGGCCCCAGCATTTT. The V call is TRBV5-1, the J call TRBJ1-5; D is ambiguous. This CDR3 has 15 residues. CDR1 and CDR2 (germline): SGHRS, YFSETQ. V was clipped by 0 bases and J by 9 bases, with 16 bases between them.

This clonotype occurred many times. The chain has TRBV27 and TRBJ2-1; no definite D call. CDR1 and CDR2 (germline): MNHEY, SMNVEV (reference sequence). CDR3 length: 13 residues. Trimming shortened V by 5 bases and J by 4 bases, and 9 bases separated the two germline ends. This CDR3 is CASSPLQYNEQFF. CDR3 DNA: TGTGCCAGCAGTCCCCTCCAGTACAATGAGCAGTTCTTC.

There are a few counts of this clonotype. The CDR3 DNA follows: TGTGCCATCAGTGAGACCCGCATGAGGAATGAGCAGTTCTTC. Amino acids: CAISETRMRNEQFF. The rearrangement uses TRBV10-3 and TRBJ2-1; D gene unclear. The germline CDR1 and CDR2 sequences are ENHRY and SYGVKD. Trimming removed 2 bases at V and 7 bases at J, with 12 bases between. This CDR3 is built from 14 residues.

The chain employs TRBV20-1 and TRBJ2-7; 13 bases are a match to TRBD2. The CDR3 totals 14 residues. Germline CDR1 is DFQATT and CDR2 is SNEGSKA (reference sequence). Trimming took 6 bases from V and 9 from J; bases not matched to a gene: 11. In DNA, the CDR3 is TGCAGTGCCTCCGGGACTAGCGGGGCAAAGGGGCAGTACTTC. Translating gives CSASGTSGAKGQYF.

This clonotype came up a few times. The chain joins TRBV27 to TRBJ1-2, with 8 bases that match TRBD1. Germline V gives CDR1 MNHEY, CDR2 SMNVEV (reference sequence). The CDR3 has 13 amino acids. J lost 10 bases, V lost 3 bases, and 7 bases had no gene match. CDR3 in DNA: TGTGCCAGCAGTTTCGCCAGGGGGCGCGACTACACCTTC. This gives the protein CASSFARGRDYTF.

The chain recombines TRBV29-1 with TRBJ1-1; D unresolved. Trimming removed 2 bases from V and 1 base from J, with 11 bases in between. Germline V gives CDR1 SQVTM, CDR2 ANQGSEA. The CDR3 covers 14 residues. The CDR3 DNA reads TGCAGCGTTGAAAAACCGGCCCGGAACACTGAAGCTTTCTTT. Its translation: CSVEKPARNTEAFF.

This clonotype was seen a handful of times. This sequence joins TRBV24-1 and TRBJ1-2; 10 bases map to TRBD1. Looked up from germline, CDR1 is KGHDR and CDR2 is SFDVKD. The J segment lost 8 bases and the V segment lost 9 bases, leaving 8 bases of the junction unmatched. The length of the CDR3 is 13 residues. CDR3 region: CATSGQGIGGYTF. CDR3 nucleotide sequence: TGTGCCACCTCGGGACAGGGGATAGGGGGCTACACCTTC.

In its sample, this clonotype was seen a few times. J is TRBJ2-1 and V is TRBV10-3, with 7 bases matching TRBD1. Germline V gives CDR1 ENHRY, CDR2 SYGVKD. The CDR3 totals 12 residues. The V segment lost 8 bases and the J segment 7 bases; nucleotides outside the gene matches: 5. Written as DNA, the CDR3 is TGTGCCATCCAGGGGGTTCTGAATGAGCAGTTCTTC. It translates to CAIQGVLNEQFF.

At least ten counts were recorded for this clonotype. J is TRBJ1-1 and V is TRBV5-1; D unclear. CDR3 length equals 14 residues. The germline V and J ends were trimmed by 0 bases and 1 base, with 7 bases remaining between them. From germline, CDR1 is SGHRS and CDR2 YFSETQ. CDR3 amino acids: CASSLGYSNTEAFF. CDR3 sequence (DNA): TGCGCCAGCAGCTTGGGGTACTCGAACACTGAAGCTTTCTTT. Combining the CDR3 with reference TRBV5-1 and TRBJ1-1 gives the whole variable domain KAGVTQTPRYLIKTRGQQVTLSCSPISGHRSVSWYQQTPGQGLQFLFEYFSETQRNKGNFPGRFSGRQFSNSRSEMNVSTLELGDSALYLCASSLGYSNTEAFFGQGTRLTVV.

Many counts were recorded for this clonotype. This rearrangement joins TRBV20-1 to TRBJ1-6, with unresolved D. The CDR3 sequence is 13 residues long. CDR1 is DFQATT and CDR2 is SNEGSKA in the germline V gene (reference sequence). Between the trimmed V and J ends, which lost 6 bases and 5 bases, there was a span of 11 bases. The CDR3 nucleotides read TGCAGTGCCAAGGGAGGAGATAATTCACCCCTCCACTTT. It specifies CSAKGGDNSPLHF.

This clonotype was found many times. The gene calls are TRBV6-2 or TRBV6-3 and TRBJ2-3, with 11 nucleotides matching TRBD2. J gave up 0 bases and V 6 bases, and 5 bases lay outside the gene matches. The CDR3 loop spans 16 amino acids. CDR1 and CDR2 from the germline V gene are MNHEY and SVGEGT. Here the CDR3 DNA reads TGTGCCAGCAGGGGGTGGACTAGCGGGAGCACAGATACGCAGTATTTT. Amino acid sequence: CASRGWTSGSTDTQYF.

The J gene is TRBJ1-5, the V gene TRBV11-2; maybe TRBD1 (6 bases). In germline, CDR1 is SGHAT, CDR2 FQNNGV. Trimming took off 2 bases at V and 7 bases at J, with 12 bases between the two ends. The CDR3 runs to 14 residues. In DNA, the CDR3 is TGTGCCAGCAGCTTAATCAGGGGAGGACAGCCCCAGCATTTT. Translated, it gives CASSLIRGGQPQHF.

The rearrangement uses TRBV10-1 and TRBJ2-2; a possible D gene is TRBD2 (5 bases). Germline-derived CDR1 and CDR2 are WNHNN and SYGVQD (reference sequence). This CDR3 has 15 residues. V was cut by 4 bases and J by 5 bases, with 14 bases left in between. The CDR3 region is CASSAEGARTGELFF. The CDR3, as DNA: TGCGCCAGCAGTGCAGAGGGCGCGAGAACCGGGGAGCTGTTTTTT.

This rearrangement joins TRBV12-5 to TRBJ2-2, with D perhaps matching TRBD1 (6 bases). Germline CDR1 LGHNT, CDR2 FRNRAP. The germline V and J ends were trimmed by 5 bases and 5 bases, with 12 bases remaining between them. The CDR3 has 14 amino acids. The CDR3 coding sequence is TGTGCTAGTGGTACAGGGTTGGGGACCGGGGAGCTGTTTTTT. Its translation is CASGTGLGTGELFF.

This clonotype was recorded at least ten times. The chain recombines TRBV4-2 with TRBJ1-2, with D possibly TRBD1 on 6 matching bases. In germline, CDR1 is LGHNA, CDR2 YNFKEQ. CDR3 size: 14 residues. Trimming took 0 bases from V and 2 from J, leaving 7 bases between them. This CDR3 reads CASSQDGQNYGYTF. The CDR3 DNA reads TGTGCCAGCAGCCAAGACGGACAGAACTATGGCTACACCTTC.

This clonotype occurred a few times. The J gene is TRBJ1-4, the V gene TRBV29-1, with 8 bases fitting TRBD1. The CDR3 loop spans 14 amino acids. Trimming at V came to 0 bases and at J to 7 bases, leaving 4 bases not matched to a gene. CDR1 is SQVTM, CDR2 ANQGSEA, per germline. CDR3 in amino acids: CSVEDGTGGEKLFF. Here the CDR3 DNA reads TGCAGCGTTGAAGATGGGACAGGCGGTGAAAAACTGTTTTTT.

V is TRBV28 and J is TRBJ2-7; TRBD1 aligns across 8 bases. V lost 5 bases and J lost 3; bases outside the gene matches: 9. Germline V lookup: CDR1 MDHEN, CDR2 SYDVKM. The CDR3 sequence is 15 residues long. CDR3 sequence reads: CASSEPGQEYYEQYF. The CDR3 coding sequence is TGTGCCAGCAGTGAACCGGGACAGGAGTACTACGAGCAGTACTTC.

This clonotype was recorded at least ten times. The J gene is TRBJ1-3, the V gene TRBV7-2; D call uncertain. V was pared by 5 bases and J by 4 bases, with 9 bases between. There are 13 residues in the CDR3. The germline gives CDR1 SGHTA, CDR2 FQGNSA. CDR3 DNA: TGTGCCAGCAGCCCAGTACAGGGAAACACCATATATTTT. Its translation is CASSPVQGNTIYF.